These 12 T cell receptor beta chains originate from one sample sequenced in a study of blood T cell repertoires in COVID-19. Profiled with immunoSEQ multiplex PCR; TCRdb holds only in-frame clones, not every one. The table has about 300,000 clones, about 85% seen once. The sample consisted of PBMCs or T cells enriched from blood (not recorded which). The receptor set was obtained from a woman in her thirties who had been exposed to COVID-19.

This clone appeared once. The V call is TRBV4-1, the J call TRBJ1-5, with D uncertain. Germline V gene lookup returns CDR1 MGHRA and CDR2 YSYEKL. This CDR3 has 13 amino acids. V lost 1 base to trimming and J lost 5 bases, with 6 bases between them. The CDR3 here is CASSQAVYQPQHF. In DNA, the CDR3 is TGCGCCAGCAGCCAAGCCGTCTATCAGCCCCAGCATTTT.

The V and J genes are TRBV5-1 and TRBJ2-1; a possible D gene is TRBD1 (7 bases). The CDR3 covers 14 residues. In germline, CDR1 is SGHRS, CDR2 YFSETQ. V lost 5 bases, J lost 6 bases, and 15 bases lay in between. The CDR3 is CASRARQGGNEQFF. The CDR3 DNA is TGCGCCAGCAGAGCCAGACAGGGAGGCAATGAGCAGTTCTTC.

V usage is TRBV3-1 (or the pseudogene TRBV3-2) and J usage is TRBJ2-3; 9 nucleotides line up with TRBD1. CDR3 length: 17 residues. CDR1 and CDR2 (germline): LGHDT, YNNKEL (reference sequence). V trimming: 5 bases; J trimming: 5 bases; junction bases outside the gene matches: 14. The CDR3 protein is CASSNPDRGPSLDTQYF. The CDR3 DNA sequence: TGTGCCAGCAGCAACCCGGACAGGGGACCTAGTCTAGATACGCAGTATTTT.

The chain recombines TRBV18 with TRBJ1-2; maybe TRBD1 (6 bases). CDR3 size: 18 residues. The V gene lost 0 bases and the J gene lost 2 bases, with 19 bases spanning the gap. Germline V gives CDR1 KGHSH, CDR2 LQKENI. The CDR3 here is CASSPPIAQGLRNYGYTF. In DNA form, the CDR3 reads TGTGCCAGCTCACCACCTATAGCACAGGGCCTTCGAAACTATGGCTACACCTTC.

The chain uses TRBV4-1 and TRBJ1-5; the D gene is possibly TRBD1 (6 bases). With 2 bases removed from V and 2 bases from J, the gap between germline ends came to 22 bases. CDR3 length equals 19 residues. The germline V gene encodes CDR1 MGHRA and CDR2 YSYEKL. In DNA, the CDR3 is TGCGCCAGCAGCCAATATGACAGGCTACTATCTAATGGCAATCAGCCCCAGCATTTT. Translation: CASSQYDRLLSNGNQPQHF.

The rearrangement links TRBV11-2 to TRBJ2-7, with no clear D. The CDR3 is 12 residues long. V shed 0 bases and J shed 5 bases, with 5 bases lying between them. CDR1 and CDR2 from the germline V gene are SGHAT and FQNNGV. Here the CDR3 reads CASSLDRNEQYF. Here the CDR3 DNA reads TGTGCCAGCAGCTTAGATCGTAACGAGCAGTACTTC.

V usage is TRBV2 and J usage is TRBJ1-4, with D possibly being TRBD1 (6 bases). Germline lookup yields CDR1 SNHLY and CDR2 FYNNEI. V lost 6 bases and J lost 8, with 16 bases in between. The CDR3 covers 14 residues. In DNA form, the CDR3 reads TGTGCCAGCAGCTCTGAACAGGGAGGGGAAAAACTGTTTTTT. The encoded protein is CASSSEQGGEKLFF.

The CDR3 here is CASSTPRAYWERATNEKLFF. The DNA for the CDR3 is TGTGCCAGCAGCACCCCCAGGGCCTACTGGGAACGCGCAACTAATGAAAAACTGTTTTTT. V and J are TRBV28 and TRBJ1-4, with a tentative D call TRBD1 (5 bases). From germline, CDR1 is MDHEN and CDR2 SYDVKM. This CDR3 is built from 20 residues. Trimming stripped 6 bases from V and 0 bases from J, with 26 bases between.

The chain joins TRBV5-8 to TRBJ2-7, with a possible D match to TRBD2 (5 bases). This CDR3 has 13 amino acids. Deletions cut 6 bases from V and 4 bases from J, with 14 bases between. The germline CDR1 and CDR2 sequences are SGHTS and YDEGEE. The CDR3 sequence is CASTLDYYYEQYF. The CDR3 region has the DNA TGTGCCAGCACCTTAGACTATTATTACGAGCAGTACTTC. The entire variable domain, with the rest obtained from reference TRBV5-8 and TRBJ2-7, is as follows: EAGVTQSPTHLIKTRGQQATLRCSPISGHTSVYWYQQALGLGLQFLLWYDEGEERNRGNFPPRFSGRQFPNYSSELNVNALELEDSALYLCASTLDYYYEQYFGPGTRLTVT.

Here the CDR3 DNA reads TGCAGCGTTGAGATGAGTTACGAGCAGTACTTC. Protein sequence: CSVEMSYEQYF. The V and J genes are TRBV29-1 and TRBJ2-7; D gene ambiguous. Trimming shortened V by 3 bases and J by 4 bases, and 7 bases separated the two germline ends. Per the germline V gene, CDR1 is SQVTM and CDR2 is ANQGSEA. The CDR3 is made up of 11 amino acids.

The DNA for the CDR3 is TGTGCCAGCACCGTGGACTACGGGGCTTCGGATGAGCAGTTCTTC. It encodes CASTVDYGASDEQFF. The chain has TRBV4-2 and TRBJ2-1, with TRBD2 as a possible D gene (6 bases). Germline assignment: CDR1 LGHNA and CDR2 YNFKEQ. This CDR3 spans 15 amino acids. With 7 bases removed from V and 8 bases from J, the gap between germline ends came to 21 bases.

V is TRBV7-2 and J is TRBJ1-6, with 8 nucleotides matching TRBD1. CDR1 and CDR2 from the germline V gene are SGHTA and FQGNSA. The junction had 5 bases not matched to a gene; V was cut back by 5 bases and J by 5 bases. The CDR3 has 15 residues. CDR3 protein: CASSPQGANNSPLHF. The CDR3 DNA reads TGTGCCAGCAGCCCGCAGGGGGCGAATAATTCACCCCTCCACTTT. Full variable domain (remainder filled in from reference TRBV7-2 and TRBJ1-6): GAGVSQSPSNKVTEKGKDVELRCDPISGHTALYWYRQSLGQGLEFLIYFQGNSAPDKSGLPSDRFSAERTGGSVSTLTIQRTQQEDSAVYLCASSPQGANNSPLHFGNGTRLTVT.